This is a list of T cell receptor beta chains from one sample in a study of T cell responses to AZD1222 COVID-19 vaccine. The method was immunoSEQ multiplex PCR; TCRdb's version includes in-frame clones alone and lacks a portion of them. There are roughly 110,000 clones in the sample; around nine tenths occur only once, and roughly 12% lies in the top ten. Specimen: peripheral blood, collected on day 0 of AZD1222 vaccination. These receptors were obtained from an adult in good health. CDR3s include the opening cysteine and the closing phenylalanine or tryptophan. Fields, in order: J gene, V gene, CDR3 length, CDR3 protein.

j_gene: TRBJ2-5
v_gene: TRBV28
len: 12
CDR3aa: CASRTGTETQYF

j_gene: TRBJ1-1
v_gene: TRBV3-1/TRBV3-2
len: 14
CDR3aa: CASSQGLGGTEAFF

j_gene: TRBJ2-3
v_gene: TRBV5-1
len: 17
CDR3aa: CASSLLTSGAYTDTQYF

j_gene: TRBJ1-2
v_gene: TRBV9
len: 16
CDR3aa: CASSGENWGGRGGYTF

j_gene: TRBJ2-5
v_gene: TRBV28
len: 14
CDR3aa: CASSLGGIQETQYF

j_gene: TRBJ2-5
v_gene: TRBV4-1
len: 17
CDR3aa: CASSQDMAGVGQETQYF

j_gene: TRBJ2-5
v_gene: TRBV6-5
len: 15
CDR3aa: CASSIPGLGSETQYF

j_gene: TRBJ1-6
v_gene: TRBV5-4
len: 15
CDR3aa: CASSERTGVNSPLHF

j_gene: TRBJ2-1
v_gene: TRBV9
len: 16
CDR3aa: CASSVRSAFFLNEQFF

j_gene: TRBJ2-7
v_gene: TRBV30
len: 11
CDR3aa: CAGTLAFEQYF

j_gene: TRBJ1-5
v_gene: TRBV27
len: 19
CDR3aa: CASSRLSSWGQGSNQPQHF

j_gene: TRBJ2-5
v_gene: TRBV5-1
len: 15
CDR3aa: CASSLTDGAQETQYF

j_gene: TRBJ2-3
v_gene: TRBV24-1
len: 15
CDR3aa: CATSDSGLYTDTQYF

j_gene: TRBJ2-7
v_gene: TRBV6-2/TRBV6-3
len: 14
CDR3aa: CASSPSGGSYEQYF

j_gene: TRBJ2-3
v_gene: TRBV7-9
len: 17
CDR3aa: CASSSDLAGAPGNTQYF

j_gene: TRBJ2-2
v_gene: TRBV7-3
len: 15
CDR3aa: CASSPQRANTGELFF

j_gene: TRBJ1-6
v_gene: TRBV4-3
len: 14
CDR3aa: CASSQSQGNSPLHF

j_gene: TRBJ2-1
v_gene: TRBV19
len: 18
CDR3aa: CASSIQGSETSGGSWQFF

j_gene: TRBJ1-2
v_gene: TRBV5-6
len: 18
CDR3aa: CASRDGLGQGGRNDGYTF

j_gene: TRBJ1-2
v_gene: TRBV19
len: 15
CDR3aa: CASSQTGLPNYGYTF

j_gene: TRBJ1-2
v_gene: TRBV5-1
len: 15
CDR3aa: CASSNGTRGSGGYTF

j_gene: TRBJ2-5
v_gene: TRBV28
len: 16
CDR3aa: CASSLGLAGVEETQYF

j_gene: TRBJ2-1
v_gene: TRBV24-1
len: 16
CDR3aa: CATSDPGGSSYNEQFF

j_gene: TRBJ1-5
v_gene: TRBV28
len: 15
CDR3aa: CASSPRDRGLQPQHF

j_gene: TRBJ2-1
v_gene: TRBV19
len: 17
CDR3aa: CASSPLFETSGRPEQFF

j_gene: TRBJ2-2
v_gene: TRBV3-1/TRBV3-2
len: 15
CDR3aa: CASSQGRGRTGELFF

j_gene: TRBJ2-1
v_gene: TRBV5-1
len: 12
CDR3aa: CASSNMYNEQFF

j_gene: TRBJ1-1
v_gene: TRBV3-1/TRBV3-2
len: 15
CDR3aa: CASSQQDRRNTEAFF

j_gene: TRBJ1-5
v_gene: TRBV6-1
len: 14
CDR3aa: CASSDMGGNQPQHF

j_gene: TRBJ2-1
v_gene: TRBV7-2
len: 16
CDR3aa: CASSLEGTSGRASGFF

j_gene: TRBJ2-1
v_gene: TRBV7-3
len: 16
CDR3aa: CASSSGQHPGDNEQFF

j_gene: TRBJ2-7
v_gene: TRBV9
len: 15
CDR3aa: CASSGGTATSYEQYF

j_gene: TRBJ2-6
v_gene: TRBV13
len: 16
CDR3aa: CASSSLSGSGANVLTF

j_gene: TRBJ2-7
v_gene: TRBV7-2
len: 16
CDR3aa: CASSLRDRDSSYEQYF

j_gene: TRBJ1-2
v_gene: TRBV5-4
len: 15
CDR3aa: CASSLARQGNYGYTF

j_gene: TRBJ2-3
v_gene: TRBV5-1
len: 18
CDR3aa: CASSLIRFRTSSTDTQYF

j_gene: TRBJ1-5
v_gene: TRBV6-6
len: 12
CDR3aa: CAGGRNNQPQHF

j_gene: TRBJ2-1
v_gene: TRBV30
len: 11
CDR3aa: CAGWGTHEQFF

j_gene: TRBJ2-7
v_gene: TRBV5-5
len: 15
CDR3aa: CASSFRDGSSYEQYF

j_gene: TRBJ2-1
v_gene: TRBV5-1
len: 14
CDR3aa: CASSLVGSDNEQFF

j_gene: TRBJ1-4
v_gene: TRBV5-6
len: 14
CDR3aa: CASSLGSGNEKLFF

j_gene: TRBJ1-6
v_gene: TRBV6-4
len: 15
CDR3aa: CASIYPGRVNSPLHF

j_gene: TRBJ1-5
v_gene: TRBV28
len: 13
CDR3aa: CASTVISNQPQHF

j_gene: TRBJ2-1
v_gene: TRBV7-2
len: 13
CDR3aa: CASSFNGLALTFF

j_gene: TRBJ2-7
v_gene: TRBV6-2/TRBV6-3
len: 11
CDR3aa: CASSHLHEQYF

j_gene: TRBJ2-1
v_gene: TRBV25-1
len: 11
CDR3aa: CASSNYNEQFF

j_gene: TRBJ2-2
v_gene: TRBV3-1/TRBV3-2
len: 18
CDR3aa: CASSQDLAGTTNTGELFF

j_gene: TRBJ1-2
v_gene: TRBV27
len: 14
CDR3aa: CASSLSRRPYGYTF

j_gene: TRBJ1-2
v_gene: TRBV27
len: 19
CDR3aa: CASSLAGAGTILPSYGYTF

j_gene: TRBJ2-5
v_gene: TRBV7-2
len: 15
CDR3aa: CASSIDRGRQETQYF

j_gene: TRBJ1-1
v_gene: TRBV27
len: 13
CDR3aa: CAVGTDVNTEAFF

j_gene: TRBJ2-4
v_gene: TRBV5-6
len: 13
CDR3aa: CASSLQGKNIQYF